The 30 T cell receptor beta chains below were found in one sample sequenced in a study of blood T cell repertoires in COVID-19 (dated by TCRdb to 2019 to 2021). The protocol used for the library was the immunoSEQ multiplex PCR assay. Held by TCRdb, this immuneACCESS table contains in-frame sequences only and omits some clones. Under half of the omission traces to an unresolved V gene where checked; the cause of the rest is unknown. Across this sample there are over 100,000 clones, with roughly 80% seen only once. The top ten hold 4.8% of the sample. Sample: peripheral blood. The receptors derive from a man between 60 and 70 years old with acute or convalescent COVID-19.

The chain couples TRBV27 to TRBJ2-7; 8 bases fit TRBD1. CDR3 length: 15 amino acids. Per the germline V gene, CDR1 is MNHEY and CDR2 is SMNVEV (reference sequence). V lost 8 bases and J lost 6; bases outside the gene matches: 15. In nucleotides, the CDR3 is TGTGCCAGCCGTACCGGACAGGGTAGAGGGGGCGAGCAGTACTTC. It yields the protein CASRTGQGRGGEQYF.

The chain recombines TRBV9 with TRBJ2-3; TRBD2 agrees at 10 bases. The CDR3 is made up of 16 amino acids. The V gene end was trimmed by 4 bases and the J gene end by 4 bases; junction bases not matched to a gene: 9. Germline CDR1 and CDR2: SGDLS and YYNGEE. Here the CDR3 reads CASSQAGGLIADTQYF. The CDR3 region has the DNA TGTGCCAGCAGCCAAGCGGGAGGGCTAATCGCAGATACGCAGTATTTT. The complete variable domain, with remaining parts taken from reference TRBV9 and TRBJ2-3, reads DSGVTQTPKHLITATGQRVTLRCSPRSGDLSVYWYQQSLDQGLQFLIQYYNGEERAKGNILERFSAQQFPDLHSELNLSSLELGDSALYFCASSQAGGLIADTQYFGPGTRLTVL.

This sequence joins TRBV7-3 and TRBJ1-1; 8 nucleotides agree with TRBD1. V dropped 3 bases and J dropped 8; count of bases not matched to a gene: 5. The CDR3 runs 13 residues. Germline values: CDR1 SGHTA, CDR2 FQGTGA. This CDR3 is CASSFDRGSEAFF. CDR3 DNA sequence: TGTGCCAGCAGCTTCGACAGGGGTTCCGAAGCTTTCTTT.

This chain uses TRBV30 with TRBJ1-1; D is perhaps TRBD1 (6 bases). Trimming shortened V by 1 base and J by 5 bases, and 17 bases separated the two germline ends. CDR3 length: 15 residues. Germline V gene lookup returns CDR1 GTSNPN and CDR2 SVGIG (reference sequence). The CDR3 DNA follows: TGTGCCTGGAGTGACATAACAGGGTTACGAACTGAAGCTTTCTTT. It yields the protein CAWSDITGLRTEAFF.

The chain carries TRBV5-1 and TRBJ2-1; TRBD1 matches at 8 bases. Germline assignment: CDR1 SGHRS and CDR2 YFSETQ. V gave up 2 bases and J gave up 8 bases; unmatched junction bases: 12. This CDR3 is built from 16 residues. Here the CDR3 DNA reads TGCGCCAGCAGCTTAGACGAGGACAGGGTCTGGGATGAGCAGTTCTTC. Amino acid sequence: CASSLDEDRVWDEQFF. The full variable domain, in which reference TRBV5-1 and TRBJ2-1 provide the parts outside the CDR3, is KAGVTQTPRYLIKTRGQQVTLSCSPISGHRSVSWYQQTPGQGLQFLFEYFSETQRNKGNFPGRFSGRQFSNSRSEMNVSTLELGDSALYLCASSLDEDRVWDEQFFGPGTRLTVL.

The chain employs TRBV11-2 and TRBJ2-2, with 7 bases identical to TRBD2. The length of the CDR3 is 13 residues. Trimming took 7 bases from V and 2 from J; bases not matched to a gene: 1. Germline V gives CDR1 SGHAT, CDR2 FQNNGV. The CDR3: CASKAGNTGELFF. The CDR3 region has the DNA TGTGCCAGCAAAGCGGGAAACACCGGGGAGCTGTTTTTT.

V usage is TRBV6-5 and J usage is TRBJ1-6, with 8 bases fitting TRBD1. CDR1 and CDR2 from the germline V gene are MNHEY and SVGAGI. V gave up 0 bases and J gave up 10 bases; unmatched junction bases: 8. The length of the CDR3 is 16 residues. Here the CDR3 DNA reads TGTGCCAGCAGTTACTCGAGGCTAGGACAGGGATCACCCCTCCACTTT. Amino acids: CASSYSRLGQGSPLHF.

The chain employs TRBV11-2 and TRBJ1-1; TRBD1 might be the D (5 bases). In germline, CDR1 is SGHAT, CDR2 FQNNGV. V lost 6 bases to trimming and J lost 0 bases, with 11 bases between them. This CDR3 is built from 14 residues. The CDR3 reads CASSLGQLNTEAFF. Here the CDR3 DNA reads TGTGCCAGCAGTTTGGGGCAGCTGAACACTGAAGCTTTCTTT.

The gene calls are TRBV2 and TRBJ1-1, with D unclear. Trimming took off 2 bases at V and 7 bases at J, with 8 bases between the two ends. The CDR3 loop spans 12 amino acids. Germline V gene sequence: CDR1 SNHLY, CDR2 FYNNEI. The CDR3 here is CASSEWAGEAFF. The CDR3 bases are TGTGCCAGCAGTGAATGGGCCGGTGAAGCTTTCTTT.

V is TRBV28 and J is TRBJ2-1, with 11 bases aligning to TRBD2. V was pared by 8 bases and J by 5 bases, with 11 bases of the junction left unmatched. Germline assignment: CDR1 MDHEN and CDR2 SYDVKM. The CDR3 extends over 16 amino acids. CDR3 nucleotides: TGTGCCAGCCGACTCCCCGGGACTAGCGGAGACAATGAGCAGTTCTTC. It specifies CASRLPGTSGDNEQFF.

The chain links TRBV27 to TRBJ2-7; 10 nucleotides line up with TRBD2. The CDR3 spans 19 residues. The germline gives CDR1 MNHEY, CDR2 SMNVEV (reference sequence). V dropped 8 bases and J dropped 2; count of bases not matched to a gene: 21. CDR3 region: CASHPRQGPWLAGAYEQYF. The CDR3 DNA follows: TGTGCCAGCCACCCCCGACAGGGGCCATGGCTAGCGGGGGCCTACGAGCAGTACTTC.

The gene calls are TRBV14 and TRBJ1-2; 8 bases are a match to TRBD1. The ends lost 2 bases at V and 5 bases at J; junction bases unmatched: 7. CDR1 and CDR2 (germline): SGHDN, FVKESK. The CDR3 runs 15 residues. CDR3 protein: CASSQLDREIYGYTF. In DNA, the CDR3 is TGTGCCAGCAGCCAACTGGACAGGGAAATTTATGGCTACACCTTC. The complete variable domain, with remaining parts taken from reference TRBV14 and TRBJ1-2, reads EAGVTQFPSHSVIEKGQTVTLRCDPISGHDNLYWYRRVMGKEIKFLLHFVKESKQDESGMPNNRFLAERTGGTYSTLKVQPAELEDSGVYFCASSQLDREIYGYTFGSGTRLTVV.

The chain recombines TRBV5-1 with TRBJ2-1, with D perhaps TRBD1 (6 bases). This CDR3 has 14 residues. With 4 bases removed from V and 6 bases from J, the gap between germline ends came to 14 bases. Per germline, CDR1 SGHRS and CDR2 YFSETQ. The CDR3 here is CASSRVQGRNEQFF. CDR3 DNA sequence: TGCGCCAGCAGCAGAGTACAGGGCCGCAATGAGCAGTTCTTC.

The chain recombines TRBV20-1 with TRBJ2-5; 10 bases line up with TRBD2. Germline assignment: CDR1 DFQATT and CDR2 SNEGSKA (reference sequence). V dropped 3 bases and J dropped 4; count of bases not matched to a gene: 5. The CDR3 is 14 amino acids. CDR3 sequence: CSASRAGGRETQYF. The DNA for the CDR3 is TGCAGTGCTAGTAGAGCGGGGGGGCGAGAGACCCAGTACTTC.

This clone turned up a few times. This rearrangement joins TRBV5-1 to TRBJ2-1; D gene ambiguous. The CDR3 totals 11 residues. Germline V CDR1 and CDR2: SGHRS, YFSETQ. The V end lost 0 bases, the J end lost 16 bases, and 11 bases lay between the germline ends. CDR3: CASSLGDSAFF. In nucleotides, the CDR3 is TGCGCCAGCAGCTTGGGAGATAGTGCTTTCTTC.

The J gene is TRBJ2-1, the V gene TRBV7-2; 11 bases agree with TRBD2. This CDR3 contains 17 residues. The V gene's germline CDR1 is SGHTA and CDR2 FQGNSA. The J segment lost 3 bases and the V segment lost 1 base, leaving 5 bases of the junction unmatched. CDR3 sequence reads: CASSLVSTSGVYNEQFF. The CDR3 DNA sequence: TGTGCCAGCAGCTTAGTTTCGACTAGCGGGGTCTACAATGAGCAGTTCTTC.

The chain joins TRBV7-2 to TRBJ1-1; D remains ambiguous. The CDR3 length is 13 residues. CDR1 SGHTA and CDR2 FQGNSA come from the germline V gene. V dropped 5 bases and J dropped 0 bases, with 7 bases sitting between them. CDR3 nucleotide sequence: TGTGCCAGCAGCAAACACATGAACACTGAAGCTTTCTTT. It yields the protein CASSKHMNTEAFF.

This chain links TRBV6-5 with TRBJ2-1, with 9 bases lining up with TRBD1. V gave up 5 bases and J gave up 7 bases; unmatched junction bases: 3. The V gene's germline CDR1 is MNHEY and CDR2 SVGAGI. The CDR3 length is 13 residues. The CDR3 bases are TGTGCCAGCAGTAACAGGGGGCGGAATGAGCAGTTCTTC. Translated: CASSNRGRNEQFF.

This CDR3 reads CASSLGLSSGNLFF. The CDR3 region has the DNA TGTGCCAGCAGCTTAGGGTTGTCTAGCGGGAACCTCTTCTTC. This chain links TRBV7-2 with TRBJ2-1; 9 nucleotides agree with TRBD2. Germline V CDR1 and CDR2: SGHTA, FQGNSA. The CDR3 has 14 amino acids. The V and J ends lost 1 base and 16 bases, in that order; junction bases with no gene match: 11.

This clone was observed a handful of times. The V call is TRBV7-2, the J call TRBJ2-7, with 10 bases aligning to TRBD2. Germline CDR1 and CDR2: SGHTA and FQGNSA. The CDR3 runs 15 residues. The junction had 8 bases not matched to a gene; V was cut back by 2 bases and J by 7 bases. The CDR3 DNA reads TGTGCCAGCAGCTTACCGGGCAGCGGGGGGGAAGAGCAGTACTTC. Amino acids: CASSLPGSGGEEQYF.

The rearrangement uses TRBV7-2 and TRBJ2-7; 14 bases align to TRBD2. V dropped 5 bases and J dropped 6; count of bases not matched to a gene: 15. This CDR3 contains 18 residues. Germline CDR1 reads SGHTA; CDR2 reads FQGNSA. The CDR3: CASSLETSGRAKWGEQYF. The CDR3 DNA sequence: TGTGCCAGCAGCCTCGAGACTAGCGGGAGGGCCAAGTGGGGCGAGCAGTACTTC. The variable domain in full, with the rest retrieved from reference TRBV7-2 and TRBJ2-7, is GAGVSQSPSNKVTEKGKDVELRCDPISGHTALYWYRQSLGQGLEFLIYFQGNSAPDKSGLPSDRFSAERTGGSVSTLTIQRTQQEDSAVYLCASSLETSGRAKWGEQYFGPGTRLTVT.

This chain connects TRBV20-1 to TRBJ1-1; D uncertain. Germline V gene data show CDR1 as DFQATT and CDR2 as SNEGSKA (reference sequence). The CDR3 is 11 amino acids. Trimming left V 6 bases short and J 10 bases short, with 15 bases between. DNA of the CDR3: TGCAGTGCCGAAACTGAGGCGGGAGCTTTCTTT. This encodes CSAETEAGAFF.

This chain connects TRBV30 to TRBJ2-1; 13 bases are shared with TRBD2. The junction had 7 bases not matched to a gene; V was cut back by 4 bases and J by 7 bases. The CDR3 consists of 15 residues. CDR1 is GTSNPN and CDR2 is SVGIG in the germline V gene (reference sequence). CDR3 bases: TGTGCCTGGAACCAACTAGCGGGGGGGGCAAATGAGCAGTTCTTC. Protein sequence: CAWNQLAGGANEQFF.

The chain couples TRBV5-4 to TRBJ1-6; a possible D gene is TRBD1 (5 bases). The germline V gene has CDR1 SGHNT and CDR2 YYREEE (reference sequence). There are 16 residues in the CDR3. Between the trimmed V and J ends, which lost 7 bases and 10 bases, there was a span of 24 bases. The CDR3 spells CASHTPLGGSSSPLHF. Here the CDR3 DNA reads TGTGCCAGCCATACCCCGCTGGGGGGAAGTTCATCACCCCTCCACTTT.

This clone has a single count. The V gene is TRBV3-1 (or the pseudogene TRBV3-2), the J gene TRBJ2-6; 9 bases are shared with TRBD1. The CDR3 consists of 19 residues. J gave up 0 bases and V 9 bases, and 15 bases lay outside the gene matches. Germline-derived CDR1 and CDR2 are LGHDT and YNNKEL (reference sequence). The CDR3 nucleotides read TGTGCCAGTTCCGGGACAGGGATTTTTACCTCCTCTGGGGCCAACGTCCTGACTTTC. This sequence encodes CASSGTGIFTSSGANVLTF.

This clone was seen only a few times. This chain links TRBV5-5 with TRBJ1-1, with D unresolved. The CDR3 consists of 14 residues. V shed 2 bases and J shed 1 base, with 9 bases lying between them. The germline V gene has CDR1 SGHKS and CDR2 YYEKEE (reference sequence). This CDR3 reads CASSFDLWNTEAFF. Written as DNA, the CDR3 is TGTGCCAGCAGCTTTGACTTGTGGAACACTGAAGCTTTCTTT.

The V and J genes are TRBV5-1 and TRBJ2-1; TRBD2 matches 8 bases. J was trimmed by 2 bases and V by 4 bases; bases with no gene match: 2. The CDR3 extends over 14 amino acids. Germline lookup yields CDR1 SGHRS and CDR2 YFSETQ. The CDR3 reads CASSAAGAYNEQFF. The DNA for the CDR3 is TGCGCCAGCAGCGCAGCGGGGGCCTACAATGAGCAGTTCTTC.

V usage is TRBV27 and J usage is TRBJ2-5; 7 bases fit TRBD1. This CDR3 has 13 amino acids. J lost 2 bases, V lost 6 bases, and 3 bases had no gene match. The germline CDR1 and CDR2 sequences are MNHEY and SMNVEV (reference sequence). CDR3 sequence (DNA): TGTGCCAGCAGAGGACAGGTTCAAGAGACCCAGTACTTC. Its translation: CASRGQVQETQYF.

This clone was picked up a small number of times. V gene TRBV4-1 combines with J gene TRBJ1-2; 7 bases line up with TRBD1. Germline-derived CDR1 and CDR2 are MGHRA and YSYEKL. The CDR3 totals 15 residues. The J segment lost 4 bases and the V segment lost 1 base, leaving 6 bases of the junction unmatched. The CDR3 is CASSQVQGLAYGYTF. The CDR3 DNA reads TGCGCCAGCAGCCAAGTACAGGGGCTGGCCTATGGCTACACCTTC.

The chain has TRBV19 and TRBJ1-2, with 8 bases matching TRBD1. V gave up 3 bases and J gave up 6 bases; unmatched junction bases: 9. CDR1 and CDR2 (germline): LNHDA, SQIVND (reference sequence). The CDR3 runs to 15 residues. The CDR3 nucleotides read TGTGCCAGTAGTATCGGCCCCAGGGGGCTCGATGGCTACACCTTC. The encoded protein is CASSIGPRGLDGYTF. Variable domain in full (rest from reference TRBV19 and TRBJ1-2): DGGITQSPKYLFRKEGQNVTLSCEQNLNHDAMYWYRQDPGQGLRLIYYSQIVNDFQKGDIAEGYSVSREKKESFPLTVTSAQKNPTAFYLCASSIGPRGLDGYTFGSGTRLTVV.